The clone carrying this T cell receptor (beta chain) was seen only once. The antigen is unknown. The sample is drawn from a study of CD8+CD57+ T cells in acquired aplastic anemia. Background on the study: Average DNA yield from sorted CD4+ and CD8+ cells was around 3.2 ug.

Germline V gene lookup returns CDR1 MDHEN and CDR2 SYDVKM. The CDR3 length is 13 residues. Trimming at V came to 6 bases and at J to 10 bases, leaving 9 bases not matched to a gene. Patients selected for sequencing had displayed CD8+CD57+ cell expansion by flow cytometry. Acquired aplastic anemia of severe grade affected all patients. TCR beta VDJ and CDR3 profiling used genomic DNA as template. TCRdb re-analysed the reads in MiXCR, keeping a single row per CDR3 protein. The data hold just over 450,000 distinct CDR3 sequences, with more than 25% observed a single time. Study-level points and caveats: Patients did not significantly differ from controls in CD8+ Simpson's diversity.

The sample taken for sequencing was sorted CD4+, CD8+, or CD8+CD57+ T cells (not recorded which) from PBMCs. This chain joins TRBV28 and TRBJ1-2; 9 nucleotides match TRBD1. The receptor's source is a human donor with aplastic anemia. The CDR3 DNA reads as TGTGCCAGCAGATCCGGGACAGGGTTTTTCTACACCTTC. It is translated as CASRSGTGFFYTF.